This T cell receptor (beta chain) originates from a study of blood T cells in healthy people across ages. The authors ran a second PCR of about 7 to 11 cycles using a sample-barcoded 5' primer and a J-beta primer mix. TCRdb reanalysed the 5' RACE reads using MiXCR and keeps one entry per CDR3 protein. The data contain over a million distinct CDR3 sequences, 45% of them singletons. The V end lost 3 bases, the J end lost 2 bases, and 11 bases lay between the germline ends. Germline V gives CDR1 DFQATT, CDR2 SNEGSKA (reference sequence). The CDR3 covers 13 residues. This chain links TRBV20-1 with TRBJ2-7; a weak D match, TRBD1 (5 bases). The sequence came from a woman aged 60-70 years in good health. Source material: blood. The CDR3 spells CSASPTVTYEQYF. The DNA for the CDR3 is TGCAGTGCTAGCCCGACAGTCACCTACGAGCAGTACTTC.